These T cell receptor beta chains were read from a single sample in a study of regulatory T cells in long-lasting Graves disease. TCRdb reanalysed the multiplex PCR reads using MiXCR and keeps one entry per CDR3 protein. Of about 350,000 distinct CDR3 sequences listed, roughly a sixth are singletons. This sample was shared with a second study, whose subject was T cells in Graves' hyperthyroidism and ophthalmopathy.

This sample comprised peripheral blood mononuclear cells (PBMCs), obtained at new diagnosis, from a patient treated with antithyroid drugs. The source of these receptors is a man aged 35 to 55 with Graves disease. Each CDR3 is given with its conserved first and last residue. Each record gives: V gene, J gene, D gene, clone size, CDR3 protein, CDR3 DNA. The D gene is left open where the match is weak. For some rows the clone size is stated as once, few or many, or as a class when expanded; others skip it.

>TRBV20-1|TRBJ1-2|-|many
CSAQASLNYGYTF
TGCAGTGCTCAGGCCAGCCTTAACTATGGCTACACCTTC
>TRBV11-1|TRBJ2-5|-|-
CASSLFAVKETQYF
TGTGCCAGCAGCTTATTTGCCGTTAAAGAGACCCAGTACTTC
>TRBV28|TRBJ1-1|-|-
CASSSRQKNTEAFF
TGTGCCAGCAGTTCCCGACAGAAAAACACTGAAGCTTTCTTT
>TRBV11-2|TRBJ2-7|TRBD1|many
CASSLRGTGYHEQYF
TGTGCCAGCAGCTTAAGGGGGACAGGGTACCACGAGCAGTACTTC
>TRBV30|TRBJ2-1|TRBD1|-
CAWSVQGSYNEQFF
TGTGCCTGGAGTGTACAGGGGTCCTACAATGAGCAGTTCTTC
>TRBV11-2|TRBJ2-3|TRBD2|many
CASSHPRGGRIDTQYF
TGTGCCAGCAGCCACCCCCGGGGGGGAAGGATAGATACGCAGTATTTT
>TRBV27|TRBJ1-5|TRBD1|few
CASSATGGWVQPQHF
TGTGCCAGCAGTGCGACAGGGGGCTGGGTTCAGCCCCAGCATTTT
>TRBV2|TRBJ2-2|-|few
CASRGGDAGELFF
TGTGCCAGCAGGGGTGGGGACGCCGGGGAGCTGTTTTTT
>TRBV12-3/TRBV12-4|TRBJ2-5|TRBD1|many
CASSLGQGEETQYF
TGTGCCAGCAGCTTGGGACAGGGGGAAGAGACCCAGTACTTC
>TRBV11-1|TRBJ2-1|TRBD2|many
CASNSGGSSYNEQFF
TGTGCCAGTAATAGCGGGGGGTCCTCCTACAATGAGCAGTTCTTC
>TRBV12-3/TRBV12-4|TRBJ1-6|TRBD1|many
CASSPTGGESPLHF
TGTGCCAGCAGTCCGACAGGGGGAGAATCACCCCTCCACTTT
>TRBV6-2/TRBV6-3|TRBJ2-7|TRBD1|many
CASSYRPGTGVSPGYEQYF
TGTGCCAGCAGTTATCGGCCAGGGACAGGGGTCTCCCCGGGGTACGAGCAGTACTTC
>TRBV10-3|TRBJ2-3|TRBD2|many
CAIKGLAATDTQYF
TGTGCCATCAAGGGACTAGCGGCAACAGATACGCAGTATTTT
>TRBV5-6|TRBJ1-1|-|-
CASSLDPEGTEAFF
TGTGCCAGCAGCTTGGATCCGGAAGGGACTGAAGCTTTCTTT
>TRBV28|TRBJ2-2|-|many
CASSPRGAANTGELFF
TGTGCCAGCAGTCCCCGAGGGGCCGCGAACACCGGGGAGCTGTTTTTT
>TRBV3-1|TRBJ1-6|TRBD1|few
CASNSPRGLWSPLHF
TGTGCCAGCAATTCTCCCAGGGGGCTCTGGTCACCCCTCCACTTT
>TRBV20-1|TRBJ2-4|-|few
CSARGAGGILLAKNIQYF
TGCAGTGCTAGAGGGGCAGGCGGCATACTTCTAGCCAAAAACATTCAGTACTTC
>TRBV11-2|TRBJ2-3|-|many
CASSSNVDSTDTQYF
TGTGCCAGCAGCTCCAACGTAGACAGCACAGATACGCAGTATTTT
>TRBV28|TRBJ1-4|TRBD1|-
CASRNYRGEKLFF
TGTGCCAGCAGAAATTACAGGGGTGAAAAACTGTTTTTT
>TRBV2|TRBJ1-4|-|many
CASSRQRATNEKLFF
TGTGCCAGCAGTCGACAGCGTGCAACTAATGAAAAACTGTTTTTT
>TRBV10-3|TRBJ2-3|-|many
CAISEALVDTQYF
TGTGCCATCAGTGAGGCTCTAGTGGATACGCAGTATTTT
>TRBV7-9|TRBJ2-2|TRBD1|many
CASSFRQGVSTGELFF
TGTGCCAGCAGCTTCCGACAGGGGGTGTCCACCGGGGAGCTGTTTTTT
>TRBV6-1|TRBJ2-3|TRBD2|many
CASSEAPAGGPGDTQYF
TGTGCCAGCAGTGAAGCGCCAGCGGGGGGCCCGGGAGATACGCAGTATTTT
>TRBV27|TRBJ2-1|TRBD2|many
CASSLSKPGLAGVYNEQFF
TGTGCCAGCAGTTTATCGAAACCAGGACTAGCGGGGGTCTACAATGAGCAGTTCTTC
>TRBV7-2|TRBJ2-1|-|many
CASSPTYNEQFF
TGTGCCAGCAGCCCCACTTACAATGAGCAGTTCTTC
>TRBV2|TRBJ1-5|TRBD1|many
CASQTGLDNQPQHF
TGTGCCAGCCAGACAGGGTTAGACAATCAGCCCCAGCATTTT